This T cell receptor (beta chain) was sequenced in a study of tumor-infiltrating lymphocytes in primary liver carcinoma. Study information: Subjects consisted of male and female patients aged 30 to 69 years. Samples gave roughly 3.65 to 7.5 million productive TCRbeta reads, similar across tissue types. Study-level results: Tumor region pairs outstripped tumor-adjacent and tumor-blood pairs in overlap.

Extraction also yielded germline DNA, while blood RNA was obtained from unsorted whole blood. Chronic HBV infection was present in the patients, who were treatment-naive. CDR1 and CDR2 from the germline V gene are ENHRY and SYGVKD. V lost 10 bases and J lost 1; bases outside the gene matches: 14. The CDR3 totals 18 residues. Synthesis of TCR beta cDNA was carried out from 450 to 650 ng total RNA with a constant-region primer. Construction of TCR beta libraries relied on three successive nested multiplex PCR rounds employing slightly modified ARM-PCR. The study ran its first two PCR rounds for nine to eleven cycles each, using TRBV1-TRBV30 forward primers and a C-beta reverse primer. TCRdb recomputed calls from the multiplex PCR reads with MiXCR, one row per CDR3 protein. Of some 190,000 distinct CDR3 sequences listed, roughly 60% are singletons. On this clonotype itself: Antigen specificity is unknown.

The chain uses TRBV10-3 and TRBJ2-2; 11 nucleotides line up with TRBD2. Sample: peripheral blood. The TCR comes from a man aged 35 to 55 with primary liver carcinoma and hepatitis B virus infection. CDR3 in DNA: TGTGCCACCACCCCAGGGACTAGCGGAACCAAGAACACCGGGGAGCTGTTTTTT. It codes for CATTPGTSGTKNTGELFF.